This T cell receptor beta chain appears in the sequencing data of a study of T cells in Graves' hyperthyroidism and ophthalmopathy. The overall study: Before treatment of any kind, peripheral blood was taken at initial diagnosis. Study-wide results and limits: Ophthalmopathy and stable hyperthyroidism were told apart by a 13 V-J model.

Using RNA transcripts as the source, TCR beta CDR3 regions were amplified. With the HTBI primer set, the TCR CDR3 went through a first round of RT-PCR. A single record per CDR3 protein comes from TCRdb applying MiXCR to the multiplex PCR reads. The sample has some 510,000 distinct CDR3 sequences, 20% seen once. When ophthalmopathy did not progress within 18 months, Graves' hyperthyroidism was considered stable. From less than 13 ml of fresh peripheral blood, PBMCs were isolated. This CDR3 has 13 amino acids. V lost 3 bases and J lost 5, with 10 bases in between. CDR1 and CDR2 from the germline V gene are MNHEY and SVGAGI. This clonotype was seen ten or more times. What it recognizes is unknown.

Sequences were obtained from blood. The chain couples TRBV6-5 to TRBJ1-1, with D perhaps matching TRBD1 (5 bases). This TCR was recovered from a man younger than 35 with Graves' hyperthyroidism. The DNA of the CDR3 is TGTGCCAGCAGTTATGGGGGAGAGACTGAAGCTTTCTTT. Protein sequence: CASSYGGETEAFF.